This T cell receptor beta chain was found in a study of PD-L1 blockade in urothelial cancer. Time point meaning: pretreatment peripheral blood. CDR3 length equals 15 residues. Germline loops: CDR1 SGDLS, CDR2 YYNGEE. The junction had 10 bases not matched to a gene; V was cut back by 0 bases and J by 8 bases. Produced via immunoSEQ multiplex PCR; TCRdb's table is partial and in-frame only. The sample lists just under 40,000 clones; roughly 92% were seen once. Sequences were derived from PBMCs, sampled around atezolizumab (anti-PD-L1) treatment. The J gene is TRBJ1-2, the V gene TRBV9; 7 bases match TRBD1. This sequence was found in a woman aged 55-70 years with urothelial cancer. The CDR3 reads CASSVDRAGGTGYTF. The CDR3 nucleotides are TGTGCCAGCAGCGTAGATAGGGCAGGGGGGACGGGCTACACCTTC.